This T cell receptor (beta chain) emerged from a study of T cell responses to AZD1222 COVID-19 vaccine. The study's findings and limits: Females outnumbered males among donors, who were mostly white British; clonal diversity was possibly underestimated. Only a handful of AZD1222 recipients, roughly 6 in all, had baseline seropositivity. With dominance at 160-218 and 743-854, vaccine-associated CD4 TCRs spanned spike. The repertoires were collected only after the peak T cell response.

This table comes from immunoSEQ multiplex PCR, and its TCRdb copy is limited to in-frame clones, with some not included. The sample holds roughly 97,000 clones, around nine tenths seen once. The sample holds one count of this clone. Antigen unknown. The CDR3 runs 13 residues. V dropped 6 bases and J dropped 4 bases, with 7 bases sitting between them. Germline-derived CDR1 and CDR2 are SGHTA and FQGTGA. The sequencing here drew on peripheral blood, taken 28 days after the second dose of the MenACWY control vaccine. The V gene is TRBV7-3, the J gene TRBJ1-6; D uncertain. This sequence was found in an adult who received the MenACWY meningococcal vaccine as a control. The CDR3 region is CASSEIYNSPLHF. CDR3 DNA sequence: TGTGCCAGCAGTGAGATTTATAATTCACCCCTCCACTTT.